What follows are 21 T cell receptor beta chains derived from one specimen sequenced in a study of cytomegalovirus exposure and HLA in healthy donors. PCR used 60 Vbeta primers and 13 Jbeta primers. Profiled with immunoSEQ multiplex PCR; TCRdb holds only in-frame clones, not every one. Of 200,000 or so clones in the sample, roughly 80% were seen once. Input material: PBMCs. The origin of the receptors is a girl aged 2-15 years in good health and CMV-seronegative.

The rearrangement links TRBV28 to TRBJ2-1; TRBD2 aligns across 7 bases. Germline V CDR1 and CDR2: MDHEN, SYDVKM. V lost 3 bases, J lost 7 bases, and 15 bases stayed unmatched. The length of the CDR3 is 17 residues. CDR3 sequence (DNA): TGTGCCAGCAGTTTGGACCAAGCGGGATCCGGAGGGAATGAGCAGTTCTTC. Amino acid sequence: CASSLDQAGSGGNEQFF.

The chain recombines TRBV29-1 with TRBJ1-2, with D uncertain. CDR1 is SQVTM and CDR2 is ANQGSEA in the germline V gene. The CDR3 is 16 residues long. V was cut by 2 bases and J by 0 bases, with 16 bases left in between. The CDR3 coding sequence is TGCAGCGTTGAAAGGTCGGCAGCTCTAGCTAACTATGGCTACACCTTC. Amino acid sequence: CSVERSAALANYGYTF.

The J gene is TRBJ2-7, the V gene TRBV5-1; TRBD1 matches 8 bases. This CDR3 has 15 residues. Looked up from germline, CDR1 is SGHRS and CDR2 is YFSETQ. The junction had 7 bases not matched to a gene; V was cut back by 0 bases and J by 5 bases. CDR3 region: CASSLGGTGHHEQYF. CDR3 nucleotides: TGCGCCAGCAGCTTGGGTGGGACAGGTCATCACGAGCAGTACTTC.

The chain combines TRBV11-1 with TRBJ1-1; no reliable D call. V lost 3 bases and J 1 base, leaving 12 bases between the germline ends. The CDR3 consists of 15 residues. Germline values: CDR1 SGHAT, CDR2 FQDESV (reference sequence). The CDR3 region is CASSFFREKNTEAFF. The CDR3 DNA sequence: TGTGCCAGCAGCTTCTTCCGGGAGAAGAACACTGAAGCTTTCTTT.

V usage is TRBV5-1 and J usage is TRBJ1-2; a weak D match, TRBD1 (6 bases). With 7 bases removed from V and 8 bases from J, the gap between germline ends came to 15 bases. Germline CDR1 is SGHRS and CDR2 is YFSETQ. The CDR3 sequence is 12 residues long. CDR3 protein: CASALRGGGYTF. In DNA, the CDR3 is TGCGCCAGCGCCCTTCGGGGGGGCGGCTACACCTTC.

This chain joins TRBV30 and TRBJ1-6; D perhaps matches TRBD1 (5 bases). Germline CDR1 reads GTSNPN; CDR2 reads SVGIG (reference sequence). V lost 2 bases to trimming and J lost 4 bases, with 15 bases between them. There are 16 residues in the CDR3. CDR3 bases: TGTGCCTGGAGTACGCAGGGCACACATTATAATTCACCCCTCCACTTT. Translated: CAWSTQGTHYNSPLHF. The full variable domain, with the rest looked up from reference TRBV30 and TRBJ1-6, is SQTIHQWPATLVQPVGSPLSLECTVEGTSNPNLYWYRQAAGRGLQLLFYSVGIGQISSEVPQNLSASRPQDRQFILSSKKLLLSDSGFYLCAWSTQGTHYNSPLHFGNGTRLTVT.

V and J are TRBV30 and TRBJ2-1; 13 bases map to TRBD2. Germline V gene data show CDR1 as GTSNPN and CDR2 as SVGIG (reference sequence). The CDR3 spans 14 residues. The V segment lost 3 bases and the J segment 7 bases; nucleotides outside the gene matches: 3. In DNA, the CDR3 is TGTGCCTGGAGGAGGGGACTAGCGGGGAATGAGCAGTTCTTC. It yields the protein CAWRRGLAGNEQFF. Full variable domain (rest looked up from reference TRBV30 and TRBJ2-1): SQTIHQWPATLVQPVGSPLSLECTVEGTSNPNLYWYRQAAGRGLQLLFYSVGIGQISSEVPQNLSASRPQDRQFILSSKKLLLSDSGFYLCAWRRGLAGNEQFFGPGTRLTVL.

The chain carries TRBV5-6 and TRBJ2-1; TRBD1 aligns across 7 bases. Germline trimming cut 0 bases from V and 0 bases from J; bases unmatched to any gene: 3. CDR1 and CDR2 from the germline V gene are SGHDT and YYEEEE. The CDR3 covers 16 residues. The CDR3, as DNA: TGTGCCAGCAGCTTGGAACAGGGGAGCTCCTACAATGAGCAGTTCTTC. Its protein is CASSLEQGSSYNEQFF.

The rearrangement links TRBV19 to TRBJ1-4; D may be TRBD1 (6 bases). This CDR3 contains 14 residues. Germline-derived CDR1 and CDR2 are LNHDA and SQIVND (reference sequence). V lost 6 bases and J 8 bases, leaving 16 bases between the germline ends. Here the CDR3 reads CASRWRGAEEKLFF. For the CDR3, the DNA is TGTGCCAGTAGATGGCGGGGGGCCGAAGAAAAACTGTTTTTT.

The rearrangement uses TRBV6-5 and TRBJ1-2, with D tentatively TRBD1 (6 bases). Germline assignment: CDR1 MNHEY and CDR2 SVGAGI. The CDR3 is 13 residues long. Deletions cut 0 bases from V and 8 bases from J, with 10 bases between. The DNA for the CDR3 is TGTGCCAGCAGTTACTCTACAGGGTTAGGCTACACCTTC. Translated, it gives CASSYSTGLGYTF.

This chain uses TRBV7-9 with TRBJ2-2; a possible D gene is TRBD2 (5 bases). Trimming cost V 5 bases and J 7 bases, with 14 bases left between them. The CDR3 runs 14 residues. In germline, CDR1 is SEHNR, CDR2 FQNEAQ (reference sequence). Written as DNA, the CDR3 is TGTGCCAGCAGCCTGCGGGCCAATGGCGGGGAGCTGTTTTTT. Translated: CASSLRANGGELFF. Combining the CDR3 with reference TRBV7-9 and TRBJ2-2 gives the whole variable domain DTGVSQNPRHKITKRGQNVTFRCDPISEHNRLYWYRQTLGQGPEFLTYFQNEAQLEKSRLLSDRFSAERPKGSFSTLEIQRTEQGDSAMYLCASSLRANGGELFFGEGSRLTVL.

This clone was seen a handful of times. J is TRBJ1-2 and V is TRBV5-4, with D tentatively TRBD1 (6 bases). Deletions cut 6 bases from V and 0 bases from J, with 12 bases between. CDR3 size: 14 residues. CDR1 SGHNT and CDR2 YYREEE come from the germline V gene (reference sequence). The CDR3 here is CASNRAGANYGYTF. The CDR3 nucleotides read TGTGCCAGCAACCGGGCAGGGGCTAACTATGGCTACACCTTC.

J is TRBJ1-5 and V is TRBV4-2; possibly TRBD1 for D (5 bases). Germline CDR1 is LGHNA and CDR2 is YNFKEQ. The CDR3 is made up of 18 amino acids. Trimming pared 0 bases from V and 5 bases from J, leaving 20 bases between. In nucleotides, the CDR3 is TGTGCCAGCAGCCAAGATCAGGGAGGGGTAGTTCCTGATCAGCCCCAGCATTTT. Its translation is CASSQDQGGVVPDQPQHF.

The V and J genes are TRBV5-1 and TRBJ1-6, with a tentative D call TRBD1 (5 bases). The CDR3 contains 15 residues. Germline V gene lookup returns CDR1 SGHRS and CDR2 YFSETQ. V lost 4 bases, J lost 8 bases, and 16 bases lay in between. CDR3 sequence (DNA): TGCGCCAGCAGCCCGAAGACAGAAGAAGATTCACCCCTCCACTTT. It is translated as CASSPKTEEDSPLHF.

This clone showed up just once. V usage is TRBV10-1 and J usage is TRBJ1-1, with 8 bases fitting TRBD1. V trimming: 2 bases; J trimming: 5 bases; junction bases outside the gene matches: 7. Germline V lookup: CDR1 WNHNN, CDR2 SYGVQD (reference sequence). This CDR3 comprises 15 residues. The CDR3 spells CASSELRGLRTEAFF. The CDR3 DNA sequence: TGCGCCAGCAGTGAGCTCAGGGGGCTTCGAACTGAAGCTTTCTTT.

The chain combines TRBV27 with TRBJ1-2; TRBD1 might be the D (5 bases). CDR1 is MNHEY, CDR2 SMNVEV, per germline (reference sequence). Trimming left V 6 bases short and J 7 bases short, with 18 bases between. The CDR3 consists of 14 residues. The CDR3 here is CASRGIDSESGYTF. DNA for the CDR3: TGTGCCAGCAGGGGGATCGACAGCGAGTCTGGCTACACCTTC.

V gene TRBV6-1 combines with J gene TRBJ2-7, with TRBD1 matching over 9 bases. CDR1 MNHNS and CDR2 SASEGT come from the germline V gene. Trimming removed 9 bases from V and 5 bases from J; junction bases left unmatched: 11. The CDR3 length is 14 residues. The CDR3, as DNA: TGTGCCAGTAATTTGGACAGGGGAAAGGACGAGCAGTACTTC. Translating gives CASNLDRGKDEQYF.

The chain has TRBV18 and TRBJ2-1; possible D gene TRBD1, 6 bases. CDR1 and CDR2 from the germline V gene are KGHSH and LQKENI. V lost 6 bases to trimming and J lost 0 bases, with 15 bases between them. The length of the CDR3 is 16 residues. The CDR3 spells CASSQGSGSSYNEQFF. CDR3 nucleotides: TGTGCCAGCTCCCAGGGGAGCGGCAGCTCCTACAATGAGCAGTTCTTC.

In DNA form, the CDR3 reads TGCGCCAGCAGCGTACAGGGGGCTCTGGGCTACACCTTC. Translating gives CASSVQGALGYTF. The V and J genes are TRBV10-1 and TRBJ1-2; TRBD1 aligns across 9 bases. V lost 6 bases and J lost 8; bases outside the gene matches: 7. Germline V gene lookup returns CDR1 WNHNN and CDR2 SYGVQD (reference sequence). CDR3 length equals 13 residues.

The CDR3 DNA sequence: TGTGCTAGTGGCCTCCCGGACAGTCAAGAGACCCAGTACTTC. Amino acids: CASGLPDSQETQYF. The rearrangement joins TRBV12-5 to TRBJ2-5, with D possibly matching TRBD1 (6 bases). Germline CDR1 reads LGHNT; CDR2 reads FRNRAP. CDR3 length: 14 amino acids. The V gene lost 6 bases and the J gene lost 2 bases, with 13 bases spanning the gap.

Only a few counts were recorded for this clone. The chain couples TRBV6-1 to TRBJ2-2; 10 positions match TRBD2. Germline CDR1 reads MNHNS; CDR2 reads SASEGT. This CDR3 has 15 residues. Trimming removed 4 bases from V and 6 bases from J; junction bases left unmatched: 5. The CDR3 DNA sequence: TGTGCCAGCAGTGGTATAGCGGGGGGCTCCGGGGAGCTGTTTTTT. It codes for CASSGIAGGSGELFF.